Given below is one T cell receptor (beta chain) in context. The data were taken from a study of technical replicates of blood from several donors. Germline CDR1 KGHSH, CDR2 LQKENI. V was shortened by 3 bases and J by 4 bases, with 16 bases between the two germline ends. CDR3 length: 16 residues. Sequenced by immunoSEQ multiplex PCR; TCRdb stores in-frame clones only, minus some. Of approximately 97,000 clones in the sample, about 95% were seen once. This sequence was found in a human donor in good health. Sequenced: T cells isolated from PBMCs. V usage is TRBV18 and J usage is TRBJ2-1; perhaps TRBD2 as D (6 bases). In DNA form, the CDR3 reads TGTGCCAGCTCACCTAGGGGACTGACCGGTTACAATGAGCAGTTCTTC. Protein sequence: CASSPRGLTGYNEQFF. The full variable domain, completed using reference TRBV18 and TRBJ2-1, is NAGVMQNPRHLVRRRGQEARLRCSPMKGHSHVYWYRQLPEEGLKFMVYLQKENIIDESGMPKERFSAEFPKEGPSILRIQQVVRGDSAAYFCASSPRGLTGYNEQFFGPGTRLTVL.